The 19 T cell receptor beta chains reported below all come from one sample, sequenced in a study of T cells in Graves' hyperthyroidism and ophthalmopathy. RNA transcripts provided the source from which TCR beta CDR3 regions were amplified. A set of HTBI primers served as the primers for a first-round RT-PCR of the TCR CDR3. From the multiplex PCR reads, TCRdb called clonotypes with MiXCR, one entry per CDR3 protein. The sample includes 600,000 to 850,000 distinct CDR3 sequences, roughly 20% of them seen just once. The sequenced material came from blood. The receptors originated from a woman in her forties or fifties with Graves' hyperthyroidism that later progressed to Graves' ophthalmopathy.

This clonotype has a count of ten or more. This chain links TRBV12-3 or TRBV12-4 with TRBJ2-5; 7 bases are shared with TRBD1. After removal of 5 bases from V and 10 bases from J, the junction contained 10 bases not matched to a gene. CDR3 length equals 13 residues. CDR3 bases: TGTGCCAGCAGTCCCCCAACAGGGGATGGCCAGTACTTC. It codes for CASSPPTGDGQYF.

V usage is TRBV15 and J usage is TRBJ1-1, with 10 nucleotides matching TRBD1. The junction had 8 bases not matched to a gene; V was cut back by 3 bases and J by 7 bases. The CDR3 has 15 residues. Per the germline V gene, CDR1 is LNHNV and CDR2 is YYDKDF (reference sequence). Written as DNA, the CDR3 is TGTGCCACCAGCAGCACTGGGACAGGGGTAGGTGAAGCTTTCTTT. It encodes CATSSTGTGVGEAFF.

CDR3 sequence (DNA): TGCGCCAGCAGCTTGGAAGTTGGGAATGAAAAACTGTTTTTT. Translating it yields CASSLEVGNEKLFF. The V gene is TRBV5-1, the J gene TRBJ1-4; D remains ambiguous. The germline V and J ends were trimmed by 0 bases and 5 bases, with 8 bases remaining between them. The CDR3 has 14 amino acids. CDR1 and CDR2 from the germline V gene are SGHRS and YFSETQ.

The chain has TRBV6-5 and TRBJ1-5; 10 bases agree with TRBD1. This CDR3 comprises 16 residues. Germline V gene lookup returns CDR1 MNHEY and CDR2 SVGAGI. With V trimmed by 4 bases and J by 3 bases, 6 bases remained unmatched. The CDR3 sequence: CASSSGTGAYNQPQHF. CDR3 in DNA: TGTGCCAGCAGTTCCGGGACAGGGGCTTACAATCAGCCCCAGCATTTT.

The J gene is TRBJ2-2, the V gene TRBV3-1, with 10 bases identical to TRBD2. The CDR3 spans 16 residues. The junction had 9 bases not matched to a gene; V was cut back by 4 bases and J by 7 bases. Germline CDR1 reads LGHDT; CDR2 reads YNNKEL (reference sequence). CDR3 amino acids: CASSRPGLAFSGELFF. The CDR3 nucleotides read TGTGCCAGCAGCCGCCCGGGACTAGCGTTTAGCGGGGAGCTGTTTTTT.

This chain links TRBV18 with TRBJ1-5; D gene uncertain. Trimming pared 5 bases from V and 9 bases from J, leaving 11 bases between. This CDR3 has 12 amino acids. Germline lookup yields CDR1 KGHSH and CDR2 LQKENI. The CDR3 spells CASSALPRPQHF. Written as DNA, the CDR3 is TGTGCCAGCTCAGCGTTGCCTCGGCCCCAGCATTTT.

This clonotype has at least ten counts. This chain links TRBV2 with TRBJ1-5; perhaps TRBD1 as D (6 bases). The V gene's germline CDR1 is SNHLY and CDR2 FYNNEI. The CDR3 is 15 residues long. V was pared by 11 bases and J by 4 bases, with 21 bases between. In nucleotides, the CDR3 is TGTGCCTGTACCGCTCGACAGGTTCCGAATCAGCCCCAGCATTTT. This sequence encodes CACTARQVPNQPQHF.

V and J are TRBV13 and TRBJ2-5; 7 nucleotides agree with TRBD1. Germline CDR1 reads PRHDT; CDR2 reads FYEKMQ (reference sequence). V lost 5 bases and J lost 7; bases outside the gene matches: 10. There are 14 residues in the CDR3. The CDR3 spells CASSTGQETGTQYF. The DNA for the CDR3 is TGTGCCAGCAGCACTGGACAGGAGACGGGGACCCAGTACTTC.

This clonotype came up many times. The chain carries TRBV6-1 and TRBJ2-5, with 7 nucleotides matching TRBD1. After removal of 5 bases from V and 5 bases from J, the junction contained 8 bases not matched to a gene. Germline assignment: CDR1 MNHNS and CDR2 SASEGT. CDR3 length: 14 residues. CDR3 residues: CASSYDRELETQYF. CDR3 coding DNA: TGTGCCAGCAGTTACGACAGGGAATTGGAGACCCAGTACTTC.

V and J are TRBV29-1 and TRBJ2-1; possibly TRBD1 for D (6 bases). Germline assignment: CDR1 SQVTM and CDR2 ANQGSEA. Trimming removed 7 bases at V and 4 bases at J, with 11 bases between. The CDR3 length is 12 residues. The CDR3 DNA reads TGCAGCGACACAGGGACGTACAATGAGCAGTTCTTC. It codes for CSDTGTYNEQFF.

J is TRBJ1-6 and V is TRBV15; D is ambiguous. CDR1 and CDR2 (germline): LNHNV, YYDKDF (reference sequence). The ends were cut back, 4 bases at V and 8 bases at J, with 12 bases in the middle. The CDR3 extends over 14 amino acids. This chain's CDR3 is CATSKRVEDSPLHF. The CDR3, as DNA: TGTGCCACCAGCAAACGCGTGGAGGATTCACCCCTCCACTTT.

This clonotype showed up many times. V gene TRBV20-1 combines with J gene TRBJ1-2; no definite D call. Germline lookup yields CDR1 DFQATT and CDR2 SNEGSKA (reference sequence). V lost 1 base, J lost 8 bases, and 14 bases lay in between. The CDR3 sequence is 13 residues long. CDR3 DNA sequence: TGCAGTGCTAGAGTGGACTCCAGCTCGGGCTACACCTTC. Translated: CSARVDSSSGYTF.

At least ten counts were recorded for this clonotype. The chain recombines TRBV6-1 with TRBJ2-3; weak D call: TRBD2 (7 bases). CDR1 is MNHNS and CDR2 is SASEGT in the germline V gene. Trimming removed 5 bases from V and 6 bases from J, with 15 bases in between. This CDR3 comprises 14 residues. The CDR3 here is CASSSKGGWDTQYF. In nucleotides, the CDR3 is TGTGCCAGCAGTTCTAAGGGGGGGTGGGATACGCAGTATTTT.

A single count supports this clonotype. This may be a read error, as it is one base from a much larger clone. The J gene is TRBJ1-2, the V gene TRBV11-2, with 7 bases lining up with TRBD1. The CDR3 is 15 residues long. Germline V gene lookup returns CDR1 SGHAT and CDR2 FQNNGV. V lost 4 bases, J lost 0 bases, and 5 bases stayed unmatched. CDR3 sequence reads: CASSYGTVTNYGYTF. CDR3 nucleotide sequence: TGTGCCAGCAGCTACGGGACAGTTACTAACTATGGCTACACCTTC. Full variable domain (outside the CDR3, taken from reference TRBV11-2 and TRBJ1-2): EAGVAQSPRYKIIEKRQSVAFWCNPISGHATLYWYQQILGQGPKLLIQFQNNGVVDDSQLPKDRFSAERLKGVDSTLKIQPAKLEDSAVYLCASSYGTVTNYGYTFGSGTRLTVV.

This clonotype has at least ten counts. The chain employs TRBV7-8 and TRBJ2-1; D is unresolved. V lost 0 bases to trimming and J lost 5 bases, with 11 bases between them. Germline V gives CDR1 SGHVS, CDR2 FQNEAQ. The CDR3 spans 15 residues. The CDR3 sequence: CASSLAFRTNNEQFF. CDR3 DNA: TGTGCCAGCAGCTTAGCTTTCCGTACTAACAATGAGCAGTTCTTC.

This clonotype has only a few counts. CDR3 amino acids: CASSPPNREYPQETQYF. Written as DNA, the CDR3 is TGTGCCAGCTCACCACCGAACAGGGAGTACCCCCAAGAGACCCAGTACTTC. The chain links TRBV18 to TRBJ2-5; weak D call: TRBD1 (6 bases). V was cut by 0 bases and J by 1 base, with 15 bases left in between. The CDR3 covers 17 residues. The germline V gene encodes CDR1 KGHSH and CDR2 LQKENI.

This clonotype was recorded a few times. The gene calls are TRBV6-1 and TRBJ2-7, with a weak D call TRBD1 (5 bases). The V end lost 6 bases, the J end lost 7 bases, and 16 bases lay between the germline ends. The CDR3 sequence is 13 residues long. Germline V lookup: CDR1 MNHNS, CDR2 SASEGT. CDR3 sequence: CASSATVIKEQYF. CDR3 nucleotides: TGTGCCAGCAGCGCGACAGTGATAAAAGAGCAGTACTTC.

The V and J genes are TRBV29-1 and TRBJ1-1; tentatively, D is TRBD1 (6 bases). V was clipped by 2 bases and J by 5 bases, with 12 bases between them. Germline V gene sequence: CDR1 SQVTM, CDR2 ANQGSEA. This CDR3 has 13 amino acids. CDR3 sequence (DNA): TGCAGCGTTGAAAGGGGGGCTGGTACTGAAGCTTTCTTT. This encodes CSVERGAGTEAFF.

This clonotype was seen only once. The V gene is TRBV6-1, the J gene TRBJ1-4, with 7 nucleotides matching TRBD1. Looked up from germline, CDR1 is MNHNS and CDR2 is SASEGT. The CDR3 totals 16 residues. Unmatched junction bases numbered 10, after V lost 4 bases and J lost 5 bases. CDR3: CASSGHFDRVNEKLFF. CDR3 DNA: TGTGCCAGCAGTGGACATTTTGACAGGGTGAATGAAAAACTGTTTTTT.